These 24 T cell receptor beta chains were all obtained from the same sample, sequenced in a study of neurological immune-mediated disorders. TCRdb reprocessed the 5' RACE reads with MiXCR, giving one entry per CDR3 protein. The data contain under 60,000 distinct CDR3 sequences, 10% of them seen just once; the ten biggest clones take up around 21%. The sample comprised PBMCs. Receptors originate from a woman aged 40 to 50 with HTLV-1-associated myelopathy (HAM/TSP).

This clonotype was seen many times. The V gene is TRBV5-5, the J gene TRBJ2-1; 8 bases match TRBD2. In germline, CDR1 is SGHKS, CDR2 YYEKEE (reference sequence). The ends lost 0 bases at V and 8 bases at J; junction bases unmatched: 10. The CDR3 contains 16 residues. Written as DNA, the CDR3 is TGTGCCAGCAGCTTGGCCGGGTTTAGCGGGGTGGATGAGCAGTTCTTC. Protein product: CASSLAGFSGVDEQFF.

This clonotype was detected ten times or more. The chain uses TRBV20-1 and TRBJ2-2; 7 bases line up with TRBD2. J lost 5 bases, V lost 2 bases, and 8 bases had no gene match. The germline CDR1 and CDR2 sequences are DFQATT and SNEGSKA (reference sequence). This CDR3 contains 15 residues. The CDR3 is CSARSGASFTGELFF. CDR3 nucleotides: TGCAGTGCTAGAAGCGGGGCTAGCTTTACCGGGGAGCTGTTTTTT.

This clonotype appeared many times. CDR3 loop: CASSQDPVYSTDTQYF. CDR3 DNA: TGCGCCAGCAGCCAAGATCCCGTCTATAGCACAGATACGCAGTATTTT. The chain links TRBV4-1 to TRBJ2-3; D is ambiguous. The CDR3 is 16 residues long. The V gene lost 0 bases and the J gene lost 0 bases, with 10 bases spanning the gap. CDR1 MGHRA and CDR2 YSYEKL come from the germline V gene.

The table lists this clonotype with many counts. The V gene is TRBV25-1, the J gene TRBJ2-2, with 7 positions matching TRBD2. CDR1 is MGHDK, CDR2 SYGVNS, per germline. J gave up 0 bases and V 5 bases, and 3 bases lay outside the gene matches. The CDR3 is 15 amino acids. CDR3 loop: CASSREAANTGELFF. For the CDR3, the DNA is TGTGCCAGCAGTCGGGAGGCAGCGAACACCGGGGAGCTGTTTTTT.

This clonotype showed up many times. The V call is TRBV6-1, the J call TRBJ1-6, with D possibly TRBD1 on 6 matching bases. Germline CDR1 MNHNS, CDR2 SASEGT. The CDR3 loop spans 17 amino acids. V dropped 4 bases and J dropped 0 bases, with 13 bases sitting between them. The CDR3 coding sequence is TGTGCCAGCAGTGCTGTAGGGGGTGGCTCCTATAATTCACCCCTCCACTTT. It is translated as CASSAVGGGSYNSPLHF.

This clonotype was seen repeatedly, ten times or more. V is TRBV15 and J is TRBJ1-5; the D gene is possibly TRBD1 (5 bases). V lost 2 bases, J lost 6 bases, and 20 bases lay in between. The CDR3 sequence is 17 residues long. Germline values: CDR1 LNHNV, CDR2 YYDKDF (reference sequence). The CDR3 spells CATSRPPRFGGGQPQHF. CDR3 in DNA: TGTGCCACCAGCAGACCCCCCCGTTTCGGGGGAGGTCAGCCCCAGCATTTT.

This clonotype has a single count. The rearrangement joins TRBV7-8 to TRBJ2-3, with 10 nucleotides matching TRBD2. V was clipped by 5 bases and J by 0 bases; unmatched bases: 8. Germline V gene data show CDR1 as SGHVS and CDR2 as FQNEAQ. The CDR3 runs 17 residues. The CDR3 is CASSPSSGGQSTDTQYF. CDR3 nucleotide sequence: TGTGCCAGCAGCCCGTCTAGCGGGGGTCAGAGCACAGATACGCAGTATTTT.

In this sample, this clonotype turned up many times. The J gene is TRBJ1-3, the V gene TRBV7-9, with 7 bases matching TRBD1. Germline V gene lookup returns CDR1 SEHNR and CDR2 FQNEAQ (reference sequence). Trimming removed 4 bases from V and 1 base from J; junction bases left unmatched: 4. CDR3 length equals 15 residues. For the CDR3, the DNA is TGTGCCAGCAGCTCTCCGACAGGGTCTGGAAACACCATATATTTT. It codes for CASSSPTGSGNTIYF.

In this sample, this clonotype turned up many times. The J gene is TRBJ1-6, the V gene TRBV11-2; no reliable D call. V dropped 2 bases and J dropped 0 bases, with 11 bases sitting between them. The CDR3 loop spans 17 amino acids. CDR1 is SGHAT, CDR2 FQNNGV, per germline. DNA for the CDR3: TGTGCCAGCAGCTTACCGATATTGAGCTCCTATAATTCACCCCTCCACTTT. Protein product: CASSLPILSSYNSPLHF.

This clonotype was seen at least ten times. CDR3 residues: CASSQDLGREGLPGNTIYF. DNA of the CDR3: TGCGCCAGCAGCCAAGATTTGGGCAGGGAAGGCCTCCCTGGAAACACCATATATTTT. This chain connects TRBV4-3 to TRBJ1-3; D possibly corresponds to TRBD1 (5 bases). Trimming cost V 0 bases and J 2 bases, with 20 bases left between them. The CDR3 runs to 19 residues. Germline V gene sequence: CDR1 LGHNA, CDR2 YSLEER.

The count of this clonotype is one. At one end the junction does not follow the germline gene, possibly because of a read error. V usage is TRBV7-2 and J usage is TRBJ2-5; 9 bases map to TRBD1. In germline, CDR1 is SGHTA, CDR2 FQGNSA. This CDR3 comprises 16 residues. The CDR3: CASSLAQGASQETQNF. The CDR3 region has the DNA TGTGCCAGCAGCTTAGCACAGGGGGCTAGCCAAGAGACCCAGAACTTC.

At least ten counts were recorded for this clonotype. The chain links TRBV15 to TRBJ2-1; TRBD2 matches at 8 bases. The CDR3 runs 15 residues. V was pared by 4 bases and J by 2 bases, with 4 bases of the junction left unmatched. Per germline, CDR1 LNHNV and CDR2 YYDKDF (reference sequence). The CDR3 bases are TGTGCCACCAGCAACGGGGGGGCAGCCTACAATGAGCAGTTCTTC. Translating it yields CATSNGGAAYNEQFF.

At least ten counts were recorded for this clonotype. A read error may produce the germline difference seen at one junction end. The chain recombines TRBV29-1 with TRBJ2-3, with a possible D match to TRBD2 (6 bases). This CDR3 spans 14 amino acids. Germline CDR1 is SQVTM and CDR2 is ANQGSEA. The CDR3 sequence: CSIEEGGLGNTQYF. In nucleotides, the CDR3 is TGCAGCATTGAAGAAGGAGGGCTGGGGAATACGCAGTATTTT.

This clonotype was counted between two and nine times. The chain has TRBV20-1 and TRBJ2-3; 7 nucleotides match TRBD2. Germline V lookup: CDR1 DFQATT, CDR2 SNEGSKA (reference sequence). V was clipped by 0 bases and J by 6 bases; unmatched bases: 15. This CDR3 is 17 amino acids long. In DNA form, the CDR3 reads TGCAGTGCTAGAGATCCCTTGTGGGCTAGCGGTTGGGATACGCAGTATTTT. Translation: CSARDPLWASGWDTQYF.

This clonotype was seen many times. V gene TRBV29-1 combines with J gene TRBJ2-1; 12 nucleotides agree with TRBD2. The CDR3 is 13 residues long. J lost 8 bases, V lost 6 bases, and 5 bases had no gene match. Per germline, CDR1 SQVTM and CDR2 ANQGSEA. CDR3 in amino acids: CSVPSGGAYEQFF. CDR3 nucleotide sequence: TGCAGCGTCCCTAGCGGGGGGGCATATGAGCAGTTCTTC.

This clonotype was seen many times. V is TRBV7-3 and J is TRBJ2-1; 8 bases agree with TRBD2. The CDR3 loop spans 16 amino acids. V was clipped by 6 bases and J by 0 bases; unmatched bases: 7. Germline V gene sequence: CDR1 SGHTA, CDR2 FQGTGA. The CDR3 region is CASSLAGNPSYNEQFF. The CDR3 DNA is TGTGCCAGCAGTTTAGCGGGAAACCCCTCCTACAATGAGCAGTTCTTC.

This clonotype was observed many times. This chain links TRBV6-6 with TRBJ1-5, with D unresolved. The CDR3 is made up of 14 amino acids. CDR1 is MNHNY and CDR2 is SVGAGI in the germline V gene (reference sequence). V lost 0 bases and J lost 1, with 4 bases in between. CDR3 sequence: CASSYSESNQPQHF. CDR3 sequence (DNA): TGTGCCAGCAGTTACTCGGAGAGCAATCAGCCCCAGCATTTT.

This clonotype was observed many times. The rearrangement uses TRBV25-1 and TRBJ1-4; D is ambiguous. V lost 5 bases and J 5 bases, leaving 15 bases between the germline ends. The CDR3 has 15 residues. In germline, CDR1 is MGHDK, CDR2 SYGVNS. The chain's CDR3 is CASSRGEEKNEKLFF. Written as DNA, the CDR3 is TGTGCCAGCAGTCGGGGAGAGGAAAAGAATGAAAAACTGTTTTTT.

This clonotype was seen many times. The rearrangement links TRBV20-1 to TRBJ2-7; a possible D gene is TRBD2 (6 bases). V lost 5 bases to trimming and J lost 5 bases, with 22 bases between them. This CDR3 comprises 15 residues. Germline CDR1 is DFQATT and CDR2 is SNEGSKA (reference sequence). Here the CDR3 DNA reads TGCAGTGCTCCCTCCCGAGGGACTGTCTCGGACGAGCAGTACTTC. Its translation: CSAPSRGTVSDEQYF.

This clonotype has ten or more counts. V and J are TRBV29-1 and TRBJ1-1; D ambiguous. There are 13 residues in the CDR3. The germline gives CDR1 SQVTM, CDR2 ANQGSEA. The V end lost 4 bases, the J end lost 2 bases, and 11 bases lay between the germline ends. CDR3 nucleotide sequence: TGCAGCGTTGGTAGAAGTACAAACACTGAAGCTTTCTTT. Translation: CSVGRSTNTEAFF.

This chain's CDR3 is CASSSPTSSYEQYF. The CDR3 DNA reads TGTGCCAGCAGCTCACCGACTAGCTCCTACGAGCAGTACTTC. The genes are TRBV7-2 and TRBJ2-7; TRBD2 might be the D (6 bases). The germline V and J ends were trimmed by 4 bases and 0 bases, with 10 bases remaining between them. The CDR3 length is 14 residues. Germline V lookup: CDR1 SGHTA, CDR2 FQGNSA.

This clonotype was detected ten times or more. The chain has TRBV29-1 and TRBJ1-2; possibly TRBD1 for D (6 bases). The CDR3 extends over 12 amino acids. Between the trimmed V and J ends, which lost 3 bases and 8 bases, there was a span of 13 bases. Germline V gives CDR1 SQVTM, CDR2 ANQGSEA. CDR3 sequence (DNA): TGCAGCGTTGACGTGGGGGCGAGGGGCTACACCTTC. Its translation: CSVDVGARGYTF.

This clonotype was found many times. CDR3 sequence: CASSQGAGEETQYF. Here the CDR3 DNA reads TGTGCCAGCAGCCAAGGCGCCGGTGAAGAGACCCAGTACTTC. The chain recombines TRBV7-8 with TRBJ2-5; D unresolved. Germline CDR1 and CDR2: SGHVS and FQNEAQ. V was clipped by 5 bases and J by 3 bases, with 13 bases between them. The CDR3 totals 14 residues.

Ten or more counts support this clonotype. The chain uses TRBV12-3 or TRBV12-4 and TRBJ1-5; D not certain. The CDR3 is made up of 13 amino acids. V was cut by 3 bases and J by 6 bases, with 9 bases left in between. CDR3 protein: CASSLTAGQPQHF. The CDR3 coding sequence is TGTGCCAGCAGTTTGACGGCCGGTCAGCCCCAGCATTTT.